This T cell receptor (beta chain) is drawn from a study of cytomegalovirus exposure and HLA in healthy donors. Germline-derived CDR1 and CDR2 are MNHEY and SMNVEV (reference sequence). Between the trimmed V and J ends, which lost 0 bases and 2 bases, there was a span of 8 bases. The CDR3 is 14 residues long. This PCR relied on a set of 60 Vbeta primers and 13 Jbeta primers. The data were produced by immunoSEQ multiplex PCR, yet TCRdb's version contains in-frame clones alone and is incomplete. The data show 60,000 to 75,000 clones, roughly 74% seen once. This sequence joins TRBV27 and TRBJ2-7, with a possible D match to TRBD2 (5 bases). Sequenced sample: PBMCs. The clonotype comes from a woman in her thirties in good health and CMV-seropositive. The CDR3 sequence: CASSLSRVAYEQYF. In DNA, the CDR3 is TGTGCCAGCAGTTTATCGCGGGTAGCCTACGAGCAGTACTTC.